This T cell receptor (beta chain) was identified in a study of response to subunit inactivated influenza vaccine. This clonotype has a handful of counts. TCRdb re-analysed the RT-PCR reads in MiXCR, keeping a single row per CDR3 protein. This sample carries hundreds of thousands of distinct CDR3 sequences, around 20% of them seen once, and the ten largest clones take approximately 10%. This CDR3 is built from 15 residues. V lost 5 bases and J lost 3, with 16 bases in between. Germline-derived CDR1 and CDR2 are SEHNR and FQNEAQ (reference sequence). The receptor comes from a man aged 50-60 years who received an inactivated influenza vaccine. The chain recombines TRBV7-9 with TRBJ1-2; D is possibly TRBD1 (6 bases). Sample: PBMCs from blood, taken 5 to 6 days after vaccination. CDR3: CASSLTGKADYGYTF. The CDR3 bases are TGTGCCAGCAGCCTAACAGGGAAAGCTGACTATGGCTACACCTTC.